These T cell receptor beta chains were read from a single sample in a study of cytomegalovirus exposure and HLA in healthy donors. TCRdb's table, derived via immunoSEQ multiplex PCR, lists solely in-frame clones and lacks some. The sample shows around 140,000 clones, about 80% of them seen only once. The sample consisted of PBMCs. The receptors come from a woman in her late teens or twenties in good health and CMV-seropositive. Both conserved end residues are part of each CDR3. The D gene is left open where the match is weak. Only some rows state a clone size, as once, few, many or a class for expanded clones.

d_call: TRBD2
v_call: TRBV2
j_call: TRBJ2-3
clone_size: -
cdr3_aa: CASSERAAGRLARTDTQYF
cdr3_nt: TGTGCCAGCAGTGAACGGGCGGCTGGGAGACTAGCGCGCACAGATACGCAGTATTTT

d_call: -
v_call: TRBV2
j_call: TRBJ2-1
clone_size: -
cdr3_aa: CASRGGSTYNEQFF
cdr3_nt: TGTGCCAGCAGGGGCGGGTCCACCTACAATGAGCAGTTCTTC

d_call: TRBD1
v_call: TRBV14
j_call: TRBJ1-1
clone_size: -
cdr3_aa: CASSSRTGMNTEAFF
cdr3_nt: TGTGCCAGCAGCTCGCGGACAGGAATGAACACTGAAGCTTTCTTT

d_call: -
v_call: TRBV19
j_call: TRBJ1-2
clone_size: -
cdr3_aa: CASSIDTGGYTF
cdr3_nt: TGTGCCAGTAGTATAGACACAGGGGGCTACACCTTC

d_call: TRBD1
v_call: TRBV5-3
j_call: TRBJ1-6
clone_size: few
cdr3_aa: CARMDRGRSYNSPLHF
cdr3_nt: TGTGCCAGAATGGACAGGGGGCGCTCCTATAATTCACCCCTCCACTTT

d_call: TRBD2
v_call: TRBV30
j_call: TRBJ2-5
clone_size: -
cdr3_aa: CAWSRAGVQETQYF
cdr3_nt: TGTGCCTGGAGCCGAGCGGGGGTACAAGAGACCCAGTACTTC

d_call: TRBD1
v_call: TRBV5-4
j_call: TRBJ2-7
clone_size: -
cdr3_aa: CASRQGREQYF
cdr3_nt: TGTGCCAGTAGACAGGGGAGAGAGCAGTACTTC

d_call: -
v_call: TRBV5-1
j_call: TRBJ2-7
clone_size: few
cdr3_aa: CASSQNQYEQYF
cdr3_nt: TGCGCCAGCAGTCAGAACCAGTACGAGCAGTACTTC

d_call: -
v_call: TRBV6-5
j_call: TRBJ1-1
clone_size: -
cdr3_aa: CASSPGQNTEAFF
cdr3_nt: TGTGCCAGCAGCCCAGGGCAAAACACTGAAGCTTTCTTT

d_call: TRBD2
v_call: TRBV27
j_call: TRBJ2-5
clone_size: -
cdr3_aa: CASRGGSTETQYF
cdr3_nt: TGTGCCAGCCGGGGGGGGTCTACAGAGACCCAGTACTTC

d_call: -
v_call: TRBV10-3
j_call: TRBJ2-7
clone_size: -
cdr3_aa: CASHGGTTGSYEQYF
cdr3_nt: TGTGCATCCCACGGGGGAACGACCGGGTCCTACGAGCAGTACTTC

d_call: -
v_call: TRBV27
j_call: TRBJ1-1
clone_size: -
cdr3_aa: CASSLSQVNTEAFF
cdr3_nt: TGTGCCAGCAGTTTATCCCAGGTGAACACTGAAGCTTTCTTT

d_call: TRBD1
v_call: TRBV6-1
j_call: TRBJ2-5
clone_size: -
cdr3_aa: CASSDLRGLWETQYF
cdr3_nt: TGTGCCAGCAGTGACCTCAGGGGGCTCTGGGAGACCCAGTACTTC

d_call: TRBD1
v_call: TRBV27
j_call: TRBJ2-7
clone_size: -
cdr3_aa: CASSFRVGGLEQYF
cdr3_nt: TGTGCCAGCAGTTTCCGGGTAGGGGGCCTCGAGCAGTACTTC

d_call: TRBD2
v_call: TRBV23-1
j_call: TRBJ2-1
clone_size: -
cdr3_aa: CASSLYSGGHSYNEQFF
cdr3_nt: TGCGCCAGCAGTCTCTATAGCGGGGGCCATTCCTACAATGAGCAGTTCTTC

d_call: -
v_call: TRBV28
j_call: TRBJ1-2
clone_size: -
cdr3_aa: CASSFGGEDGYTF
cdr3_nt: TGTGCCAGCAGTTTCGGAGGGGAGGATGGCTACACCTTC

d_call: TRBD1
v_call: TRBV7-9
j_call: TRBJ2-5
clone_size: -
cdr3_aa: CASSFGQGSEETQYF
cdr3_nt: TGTGCCAGCAGCTTTGGACAGGGGTCGGAGGAGACCCAGTACTTC

d_call: TRBD1
v_call: TRBV19
j_call: TRBJ2-7
clone_size: -
cdr3_aa: CASRAGTGRYEQYF
cdr3_nt: TGTGCCAGTAGAGCCGGGACAGGGCGTTACGAGCAGTACTTC

d_call: TRBD2
v_call: TRBV5-1
j_call: TRBJ2-1
clone_size: -
cdr3_aa: CASSPLASGGHNEQFF
cdr3_nt: TGCGCCAGCAGCCCCCTTGCTAGCGGGGGGCACAATGAGCAGTTCTTC

d_call: TRBD2
v_call: TRBV5-1
j_call: TRBJ2-7
clone_size: -
cdr3_aa: CASSLEASGGREQYF
cdr3_nt: TGCGCCAGCAGCTTGGAGGCTAGCGGGGGTCGCGAGCAGTACTTC

d_call: -
v_call: TRBV11-3
j_call: TRBJ2-2
clone_size: -
cdr3_aa: CASSLDPSGELFF
cdr3_nt: TGTGCCAGCAGCTTAGATCCTTCCGGGGAGCTGTTTTTT

d_call: -
v_call: TRBV28
j_call: TRBJ2-7
clone_size: -
cdr3_aa: CASSFNYEQYF
cdr3_nt: TGTGCCAGCAGTTTCAACTACGAGCAGTACTTC

d_call: TRBD1
v_call: TRBV5-4
j_call: TRBJ2-7
clone_size: -
cdr3_aa: CASSPTGGMENEQYF
cdr3_nt: TGTGCCAGCAGCCCGACAGGGGGCATGGAGAACGAGCAGTACTTC

d_call: TRBD1
v_call: TRBV5-1
j_call: TRBJ1-2
clone_size: -
cdr3_aa: CASSRVTGEYGYTF
cdr3_nt: TGCGCCAGCAGCCGGGTAACAGGGGAATATGGCTACACCTTC

d_call: -
v_call: TRBV18
j_call: TRBJ1-1
clone_size: -
cdr3_aa: CASSPLPTPEAFF
cdr3_nt: TGTGCCAGCTCACCACTGCCCACTCCTGAAGCTTTCTTT

d_call: -
v_call: TRBV21-1
j_call: TRBJ2-2
clone_size: few
cdr3_aa: CASSGRGAVF
cdr3_nt: TGTGCCAGCAGCGGCCGGGGAGCTGTTTTT

d_call: -
v_call: TRBV6-5
j_call: TRBJ1-3
clone_size: -
cdr3_aa: CASSYGGALSGNTIYF
cdr3_nt: TGTGCCAGCAGTTACGGGGGGGCGCTATCCGGAAACACCATATATTTT

d_call: -
v_call: TRBV14
j_call: TRBJ2-3
clone_size: -
cdr3_aa: CASSRWGTAADTQYF
cdr3_nt: TGTGCCAGCAGCCGGTGGGGGACTGCGGCGGATACGCAGTATTTT

d_call: -
v_call: TRBV30
j_call: TRBJ1-3
clone_size: -
cdr3_aa: CAWSVLEGNTIYF
cdr3_nt: TGTGCCTGGAGTGTACTGGAGGGAAACACCATATATTTT

d_call: -
v_call: TRBV7-2
j_call: TRBJ2-5
clone_size: -
cdr3_aa: CASSLGGWGLQETQYF
cdr3_nt: TGTGCCAGCAGCTTAGGGGGCTGGGGCCTCCAAGAGACCCAGTACTTC

d_call: -
v_call: TRBV5-1
j_call: TRBJ1-2
clone_size: -
cdr3_aa: CASSLGLPGADGYTF
cdr3_nt: TGCGCCAGCAGCTTGGGACTTCCAGGGGCGGATGGCTACACCTTC

d_call: -
v_call: TRBV7-9
j_call: TRBJ2-2
clone_size: few
cdr3_aa: CASSLRTGDTGELFF
cdr3_nt: TGTGCCAGCAGCTTACGTACGGGGGACACCGGGGAGCTGTTTTTT

d_call: -
v_call: TRBV27
j_call: TRBJ1-6
clone_size: -
cdr3_aa: CASSLWGGEGSPLHF
cdr3_nt: TGTGCCAGCAGTTTATGGGGAGGCGAAGGATCACCCCTCCACTTT

d_call: -
v_call: TRBV6-1
j_call: TRBJ2-3
clone_size: -
cdr3_aa: CASSVDTEPDTQYF
cdr3_nt: TGTGCCAGCAGTGTGGACACCGAGCCCGATACGCAGTATTTT

d_call: TRBD1
v_call: TRBV2
j_call: TRBJ1-5
clone_size: -
cdr3_aa: CASSEGDRVDQPQHF
cdr3_nt: TGTGCCAGCAGTGAAGGGGACAGGGTGGATCAGCCCCAGCATTTT

d_call: TRBD2
v_call: TRBV27
j_call: TRBJ2-3
clone_size: -
cdr3_aa: CASSLALPLAGGEDTQYF
cdr3_nt: TGTGCCAGCAGTTTAGCCCTCCCCCTAGCGGGGGGGGAAGATACGCAGTATTTT

d_call: -
v_call: TRBV7-2
j_call: TRBJ2-7
clone_size: few
cdr3_aa: CASSLGGISYEQYF
cdr3_nt: TGTGCCAGCAGCTTAGGGGGCATCTCCTACGAGCAGTACTTC

d_call: -
v_call: TRBV30
j_call: TRBJ1-4
clone_size: -
cdr3_aa: CAWSYRPNEKLFF
cdr3_nt: TGTGCCTGGTCCTACCGTCCTAATGAAAAACTGTTTTTT

d_call: TRBD1
v_call: TRBV28
j_call: TRBJ1-6
clone_size: -
cdr3_aa: CASSSRGQGNSPLHF
cdr3_nt: TGTGCCAGCAGTTCACGGGGACAGGGGAATTCACCCCTCCACTTT

d_call: TRBD2
v_call: TRBV4-1
j_call: TRBJ2-3
clone_size: -
cdr3_aa: CASSQDLHPSGGVRPTDTQYF
cdr3_nt: TGCGCCAGCAGCCAAGATCTTCACCCGAGCGGGGGGGTTCGACCCACAGATACGCAGTATTTT

d_call: -
v_call: TRBV10-1
j_call: TRBJ1-1
clone_size: once
cdr3_aa: CASSDGQLNTEAFF
cdr3_nt: TGCGCCAGCAGTGATGGGCAGTTAAACACTGAAGCTTTCTTT

d_call: TRBD1
v_call: TRBV5-6
j_call: TRBJ1-4
clone_size: -
cdr3_aa: CASSPRGRDEKLFF
cdr3_nt: TGTGCCAGCAGCCCCAGGGGGCGGGATGAAAAACTGTTTTTT

d_call: -
v_call: TRBV6-1
j_call: TRBJ1-4
clone_size: -
cdr3_aa: CASSVVSGFEKLFF
cdr3_nt: TGTGCCAGCAGTGTAGTATCAGGGTTTGAAAAACTGTTTTTT

d_call: -
v_call: TRBV7-2
j_call: TRBJ2-6
clone_size: -
cdr3_aa: CASSLVGGVGANVLTF
cdr3_nt: TGTGCCAGCAGCTTAGTCGGCGGGGTCGGGGCCAACGTCCTGACTTTC

d_call: TRBD1
v_call: TRBV2
j_call: TRBJ1-6
clone_size: -
cdr3_aa: CASSRSGTDNSPLHF
cdr3_nt: TGTGCCAGCAGTCGATCCGGGACAGATAATTCACCCCTCCACTTT

d_call: -
v_call: TRBV4-2
j_call: TRBJ2-5
clone_size: once
cdr3_aa: CASSQEPVSSDYQETQYF
cdr3_nt: TGTGCCAGCAGCCAAGAACCGGTGTCGTCTGACTACCAAGAGACCCAGTACTTC

d_call: -
v_call: TRBV11-2
j_call: TRBJ2-7
clone_size: -
cdr3_aa: CASSLASGGSYEQYF
cdr3_nt: TGTGCCAGCAGCTTAGCCTCCGGGGGCTCCTACGAGCAGTACTTC

d_call: TRBD1
v_call: TRBV5-1
j_call: TRBJ2-7
clone_size: -
cdr3_aa: CASSGRTGDYEQYF
cdr3_nt: TGCGCCAGCAGCGGGAGGACAGGGGACTACGAGCAGTACTTC

d_call: -
v_call: TRBV30
j_call: TRBJ2-3
clone_size: -
cdr3_aa: CAWSLRVTDTQYF
cdr3_nt: TGTGCCTGGAGTTTGAGGGTCACAGATACGCAGTATTTT

d_call: TRBD1
v_call: TRBV28
j_call: TRBJ1-2
clone_size: -
cdr3_aa: CASSLPKGQGGYGYTF
cdr3_nt: TGTGCCAGCAGTCTCCCCAAGGGACAGGGAGGGTATGGCTACACCTTC

d_call: -
v_call: TRBV19
j_call: TRBJ1-3
clone_size: -
cdr3_aa: CASSEGNTIYF
cdr3_nt: TGTGCCAGCTCGGAGGGAAACACCATATATTTT

d_call: TRBD2
v_call: TRBV11-2
j_call: TRBJ2-1
clone_size: -
cdr3_aa: CASSSTVLAGNEQFF
cdr3_nt: TGTGCCAGTAGCTCTACCGTCCTAGCGGGCAATGAGCAGTTCTTC

d_call: TRBD1
v_call: TRBV14
j_call: TRBJ1-1
clone_size: few
cdr3_aa: CASSQQGAVGTEAFF
cdr3_nt: TGTGCCAGCAGCCAACAGGGGGCGGTGGGCACTGAAGCTTTCTTT